One sample yielded the 21 T cell receptor beta chains listed below, sequenced in a study of cytomegalovirus exposure and HLA in healthy donors (dated by TCRdb to about 2017). The protocol used for the library was the immunoSEQ multiplex PCR assay. The multiplex PCR relied on a mix of 60 forward primers for TCR Vbeta segments and 13 reverse primers for TCR Jbeta segments. The table comes from immuneACCESS by way of TCRdb, which keeps in-frame sequences with V and J called. Part of the clones is missing from these tables; in studies checked, under half for an unresolved V gene and the rest for unknown reasons. This sample gives 150,000 to 200,000 clones in total; around four fifths of them show up just once. The biggest ten clones account for 3.1% of the sample. Input material: PBMCs. These receptor sequences come from a female donor in good health and CMV-seronegative.

The chain uses TRBV28 and TRBJ1-5; the match to TRBD1 covers 8 bases. This CDR3 is 14 amino acids long. The V gene's germline CDR1 is MDHEN and CDR2 SYDVKM. The V and J ends lost 6 bases and 10 bases, in that order; junction bases with no gene match: 11. The CDR3 spells CASSPRQGPRPQHF. The CDR3 DNA is TGTGCCAGCAGCCCTCGACAGGGGCCTCGCCCCCAGCATTTT.

The chain links TRBV30 to TRBJ1-2; D is uncertain. Trimming shortened V by 0 bases and J by 3 bases, and 8 bases separated the two germline ends. Per germline, CDR1 GTSNPN and CDR2 SVGIG (reference sequence). The CDR3 extends over 13 amino acids. CDR3 protein: CAWSVVRDYGYTF. In DNA form, the CDR3 reads TGTGCCTGGAGTGTAGTCCGAGACTATGGCTACACCTTC.

The chain combines TRBV5-1 with TRBJ2-7, with 10 bases matching TRBD2. CDR1 and CDR2 from the germline V gene are SGHRS and YFSETQ. There are 16 residues in the CDR3. V dropped 0 bases and J dropped 7; count of bases not matched to a gene: 10. This CDR3 reads CASSLEASGSQGEQYF. The DNA for the CDR3 is TGCGCCAGCAGCTTGGAGGCTAGCGGGAGTCAAGGGGAGCAGTACTTC.

In its sample, this clone was seen a few times. V usage is TRBV30 and J usage is TRBJ2-2; 8 bases align to TRBD2. V was pared by 2 bases and J by 8 bases, with 4 bases of the junction left unmatched. In germline, CDR1 is GTSNPN, CDR2 SVGIG (reference sequence). The length of the CDR3 is 13 residues. Here the CDR3 DNA reads TGTGCCTGGAGTTGGACTAGCCCTGGGGAGCTGTTTTTT. It is translated as CAWSWTSPGELFF.

This rearrangement joins TRBV28 to TRBJ1-1; D call uncertain. Trimming shortened V by 3 bases and J by 0 bases, and 8 bases separated the two germline ends. This CDR3 is 14 amino acids long. Germline CDR1 reads MDHEN; CDR2 reads SYDVKM. CDR3 bases: TGTGCCAGCAGTTTTGGGCAGGTGAACACTGAAGCTTTCTTT. Encoded protein: CASSFGQVNTEAFF.

The genes are TRBV4-3 and TRBJ2-1, with D possibly being TRBD2 (6 bases). This CDR3 comprises 17 residues. Germline V CDR1 and CDR2: LGHNA, YSLEER. V was shortened by 0 bases and J by 0 bases, with 12 bases between the two germline ends. CDR3 in amino acids: CASSQDRRGSSYNEQFF. The CDR3 region has the DNA TGCGCCAGCAGCCAAGATCGGCGGGGCAGCTCCTACAATGAGCAGTTCTTC.

The rearrangement links TRBV7-8 to TRBJ2-1; 11 nucleotides align to TRBD2. This CDR3 comprises 16 residues. Germline lookup yields CDR1 SGHVS and CDR2 FQNEAQ. Trimming cost V 4 bases and J 5 bases; bases outside gene matches: 7. The CDR3, as DNA: TGTGCCAGCAGCTCATATAGCGGGAGGGCCCACAATGAGCAGTTCTTC. It yields the protein CASSSYSGRAHNEQFF.

This chain links TRBV9 with TRBJ1-1, with D possibly being TRBD1 (6 bases). Germline assignment: CDR1 SGDLS and CDR2 YYNGEE. The CDR3 runs 14 residues. V was clipped by 4 bases and J by 6 bases, with 16 bases between them. The CDR3 region is CASSPWTANAEAFF. In DNA, the CDR3 is TGTGCCAGCAGCCCATGGACAGCCAACGCTGAAGCTTTCTTT.

The chain recombines TRBV27 with TRBJ1-4, with D tentatively TRBD1 (5 bases). Trimming stripped 4 bases from V and 6 bases from J, with 12 bases between. CDR1 MNHEY and CDR2 SMNVEV come from the germline V gene (reference sequence). This CDR3 is 14 amino acids long. DNA for the CDR3: TGTGCCAGCAGTTCTGGGGCGCGCGATGAAAAACTGTTTTTT. Encoded protein: CASSSGARDEKLFF.

The J gene is TRBJ1-1, the V gene TRBV7-8; possibly TRBD1 for D (5 bases). Per the germline V gene, CDR1 is SGHVS and CDR2 is FQNEAQ. The CDR3 has 14 residues. V shed 2 bases and J shed 2 bases, with 9 bases lying between them. CDR3 bases: TGTGCCAGCAGCTTACCGGGGGTTAACACTGAAGCTTTCTTT. Protein: CASSLPGVNTEAFF.

The chain uses TRBV7-7 and TRBJ2-3, with 8 bases identical to TRBD1. Germline V lookup: CDR1 SSHAT, CDR2 FNYEAQ (reference sequence). Unmatched junction bases numbered 4, after V lost 4 bases and J lost 4 bases. CDR3 length equals 14 residues. This CDR3 reads CASSSDRVPDTQYF. CDR3 bases: TGTGCCAGCAGCTCGGACAGGGTGCCAGATACGCAGTATTTT. Supplemented by reference TRBV7-7 and TRBJ2-3, the full variable domain reads GAGVSQSPRYKVTKRGQDVTLRCDPISSHATLYWYQQALGQGPEFLTYFNYEAQPDKSGLPSDRFSAERPEGSISTLTIQRTEQRDSAMYRCASSSDRVPDTQYFGPGTRLTVL.

This chain uses TRBV11-2 with TRBJ2-2; D is possibly TRBD2 (5 bases). V lost 1 base and J lost 6, with 15 bases in between. Germline loops: CDR1 SGHAT, CDR2 FQNNGV. This CDR3 has 16 residues. The CDR3 reads CASSLVSPGVSGELFF. CDR3 sequence (DNA): TGTGCCAGCAGCTTAGTGTCTCCCGGGGTCTCCGGGGAGCTGTTTTTT.

The V gene is TRBV27, the J gene TRBJ2-1, with unresolved D. The CDR3 is 15 amino acids. Trimming cost V 3 bases and J 2 bases, with 11 bases left between them. CDR1 and CDR2 (germline): MNHEY, SMNVEV (reference sequence). The CDR3, as DNA: TGTGCCAGCAGTTTGTCAGCGATTCCCTACAATGAGCAGTTCTTC. Translating it yields CASSLSAIPYNEQFF.

The chain combines TRBV11-2 with TRBJ1-5; D unclear. V gave up 1 base and J gave up 4 bases, with 8 bases separating them. This CDR3 is 14 amino acids long. In germline, CDR1 is SGHAT, CDR2 FQNNGV. The CDR3 is CASSLAGRNQPQHF. CDR3 nucleotide sequence: TGTGCCAGCAGCTTAGCGGGGAGGAATCAGCCCCAGCATTTT.

The chain couples TRBV6-5 to TRBJ1-1, with TRBD1 as a possible D gene (5 bases). V dropped 7 bases and J dropped 1 base, with 7 bases sitting between them. CDR1 and CDR2 (germline): MNHEY, SVGAGI. The CDR3 runs 12 residues. The CDR3 sequence: CASKGPNTEAFF. CDR3 in DNA: TGTGCCAGCAAGGGGCCGAACACTGAAGCTTTCTTT.

This clone has a handful of counts. V gene TRBV27 combines with J gene TRBJ2-1, with 8 positions matching TRBD2. The CDR3 is 16 amino acids. CDR1 and CDR2 (germline): MNHEY, SMNVEV (reference sequence). Unmatched junction bases numbered 7, after V lost 4 bases and J lost 2 bases. CDR3 loop: CASSSYTSGPYNEQFF. Here the CDR3 DNA reads TGTGCCAGCAGTTCATATACTAGCGGTCCCTACAATGAGCAGTTCTTC.

V is TRBV2 and J is TRBJ2-3, with 9 bases that match TRBD2. The germline V gene encodes CDR1 SNHLY and CDR2 FYNNEI. The CDR3 length is 17 residues. Trimming cost V 3 bases and J 6 bases; bases outside gene matches: 13. The CDR3 spells CASSDGSGGVFLDTQYF. The CDR3 nucleotides read TGTGCCAGCAGTGATGGTAGCGGGGGCGTATTTCTGGATACGCAGTATTTT.

The rearrangement uses TRBV7-9 and TRBJ1-5, with D perhaps matching TRBD1 (6 bases). The CDR3 totals 14 residues. Trimming cost V 5 bases and J 3 bases, with 11 bases left between them. Germline V gives CDR1 SEHNR, CDR2 FQNEAQ (reference sequence). The CDR3 DNA follows: TGTGCCAGCAGCCTGCAGGGGTCCAATCAGCCCCAGCATTTT. This translates into CASSLQGSNQPQHF.

The chain is built from TRBV6-5 and TRBJ1-1; no firm D call. The germline gives CDR1 MNHEY, CDR2 SVGAGI. This CDR3 spans 16 amino acids. The germline V and J ends were trimmed by 0 bases and 5 bases, with 16 bases remaining between them. Here the CDR3 DNA reads TGTGCCAGCAGTTACTCCCACACGGGAAGCGGAACTGAAGCTTTCTTT. This encodes CASSYSHTGSGTEAFF.

This clone was detected once. V usage is TRBV5-4 and J usage is TRBJ2-5; 8 nucleotides agree with TRBD2. V lost 5 bases and J lost 1; bases outside the gene matches: 7. This CDR3 spans 15 amino acids. CDR1 is SGHNT and CDR2 is YYREEE in the germline V gene (reference sequence). The CDR3 spells CASSPSGPSQETQYF. CDR3 in DNA: TGTGCCAGCAGTCCTAGCGGGCCCTCCCAAGAGACCCAGTACTTC.

V gene TRBV9 combines with J gene TRBJ1-2; no firm D call. The CDR3 has 11 amino acids. The germline CDR1 and CDR2 sequences are SGDLS and YYNGEE. V was shortened by 7 bases and J by 1 base, with 5 bases between the two germline ends. CDR3 region: CASGDNYGYTF. For the CDR3, the DNA is TGTGCCAGCGGAGATAACTATGGCTACACCTTC. The full variable domain, in which reference TRBV9 and TRBJ1-2 provide the parts outside the CDR3, is DSGVTQTPKHLITATGQRVTLRCSPRSGDLSVYWYQQSLDQGLQFLIQYYNGEERAKGNILERFSAQQFPDLHSELNLSSLELGDSALYFCASGDNYGYTFGSGTRLTVV.